Listed here is a single T cell receptor (beta chain). Its antigen is still unknown. The data stem from a study of cytomegalovirus exposure and HLA in healthy donors. Donors consisted of healthy bone marrow donors. General study findings and limits: Reportedly, HLA-A and HLA-B alleles of most subjects were accurately predicted from TCR beta. In an earlier analysis, about 87% or about 30%: the productive usage of most TCR beta V segments. What was likely a sequencing artifact was a cluster of highly shared sequence variants.

It was with 60 Vbeta and 13 Jbeta primers that the PCR ran. Only in-frame clones appear in the TCRdb table, and some are missing; sequencing was by immunoSEQ multiplex PCR. In the table there are about 190,000 clones, about four fifths of which are singletons. This clonotype was obtained from a woman aged 40 to 49 in good health and CMV-seronegative. The source material was PBMCs.

The CDR3 coding sequence is TGTGCCAGCAGCGTAGGAGCGGGAGGTCGACAAGAGACCCAGTACTTC. Encoded protein: CASSVGAGGRQETQYF. V usage is TRBV9 and J usage is TRBJ2-5; 9 bases are a match to TRBD2. CDR1 and CDR2 (germline): SGDLS, YYNGEE. The CDR3 has 16 amino acids. V trimming: 0 bases; J trimming: 2 bases; junction bases outside the gene matches: 5.